This T cell receptor beta chain stems from a study of cytomegalovirus exposure and HLA in healthy donors. About the study: There were a few hundred genotyped donors. Of these, about 81% fell in the genetic ancestry cluster associated with self-reported Caucasian donors.

V shed 8 bases, J shed 2 bases, and the junction held 17 bases outside the gene matches. The CDR3 loop spans 18 amino acids. Germline V gene data show CDR1 as MDHEN and CDR2 as SYDVKM. Notes on the study in general: HLA restriction was apparent for most CMV-associated TCR beta chains in a later analysis. TRBV6-2, TRBV6-3 and some other V segments were excluded as indistinguishable. The authors considered a cluster of highly shared sequence variants likely to be a sequencing artifact.

The PCR had 60 Vbeta and 13 Jbeta primers. TCRdb keeps only in-frame clones here, not all; method: immunoSEQ multiplex PCR. The table includes around 100,000 clones, 60% to 75% detected once. A word on this clone: Its target is not known.

The sequencing input was PBMCs. The TCR originated in a man in his forties in good health and CMV-seropositive. The rearrangement joins TRBV28 to TRBJ1-5; 8 nucleotides line up with TRBD1. The CDR3 sequence: CASDRGGQGTWRNQPQHF. For the CDR3, the DNA is TGTGCCAGCGACCGAGGCGGACAGGGTACGTGGCGCAATCAGCCCCAGCATTTT. Filled out from reference TRBV28 and TRBJ1-5, the complete variable domain reads DVKVTQSSRYLVKRTGEKVFLECVQDMDHENMFWYRQDPGLGLRLIYFSYDVKMKEKGDIPEGYSVSREKKERFSLILESASTNQTSMYLCASDRGGQGTWRNQPQHFGDGTRLSIL.